This TCR beta chain was observed in a study of shared clonotypes between healthy human individuals. Germline values: CDR1 SGHRS, CDR2 YFSETQ. The CDR3 extends over 15 amino acids. Trimming took 4 bases from V and 5 from J, leaving 16 bases between them. Libraries were prepared by immunoSEQ multiplex PCR; TCRdb keeps only in-frame clonotypes and omits some of them. The sample yields about 2 million clones, 85% to 95% seen once. Material: naive CD4+ T cells sorted from blood. Stated subset: CD45RA+ positively selected. V gene TRBV5-1 combines with J gene TRBJ2-4; D is undetermined. The TCR sequence derives from a young man in good health. The CDR3 here is CASSMAPGGQNIQYF. The CDR3 DNA sequence: TGCGCCAGCAGCATGGCCCCAGGTGGACAAAACATTCAGTACTTC.